This TCR beta chain was sequenced in a study of immune evolution from preneoplasia to lung adenocarcinoma. Study findings and constraints: Top clone frequencies peaked in normal lung, apparently declining through invasive adenocarcinoma. Normal lung had highest clonality; later lesions appeared denser, more diverse.

Measured with immunoSEQ multiplex PCR; TCRdb has only the in-frame clones, and not every one. The sample holds about 5,000 clones, around 81% seen once. Patients had resection in Japan or China between about 2013 and 2017. Histologic diagnosis was independently verified by two lung pathologists. CDR3 size: 14 residues. Germline CDR1 and CDR2: SGHVS and FQNEAQ. The V end was cut by 5 bases, the J end by 8 bases, with 15 bases between. In regard to this clone: What it binds is not known.

The chain carries TRBV7-8 and TRBJ1-4; D is unresolved. The receptor's source is a donor older than 65 with lung adenocarcinoma. The sample comprised FFPE adjacent normal lung tissue. For the CDR3, the DNA is TGTGCCAGCAGCCCCGATCGACCGCCAGAAAAACTGTTTTTT. This translates into CASSPDRPPEKLFF. Filled out from reference TRBV7-8 and TRBJ1-4, the complete variable domain reads GAGVSQSPRYKVAKRGQDVALRCDPISGHVSLFWYQQALGQGPEFLTYFQNEAQLDKSGLPSDRFFAERPEGSVSTLKIQRTQQEDSAVYLCASSPDRPPEKLFFGSGTQLSVL.